This TCR beta chain was captured in a study of blood T cell repertoires in COVID-19. Across the study: Some COVID-19 samples were acute and others convalescent; all came from the United States, Italy and Spain. PBMCs, B-cell-depleted T cells, or T cells were the source of the cDNA or gDNA that made up the material.

The authors' processing: Reference gene primers were amplified, and this amplification served to estimate nucleated cell counts. Method: immunoSEQ multiplex PCR; TCRdb's copy keeps in-frame clones and lacks some. V and J calls and clone size come straight from that table; D and trimming were deduced from the DNA. Here the sample spans 250,000 to 350,000 clones, about 90% being singletons. The sample taken for sequencing was peripheral blood. This TCR derives from a man aged 18 to 35 with active or convalescent COVID-19.

The CDR3 loop is CASSSSRGREKLFF. CDR3 sequence (DNA): TGTGCCAGCAGCTCCTCCAGGGGACGTGAAAAACTGTTTTTT. The chain couples TRBV7-9 to TRBJ1-4, with D maybe TRBD1 (6 bases). V lost 4 bases, J lost 7 bases, and 13 bases lay in between. CDR3 size: 14 residues. Germline-derived CDR1 and CDR2 are SEHNR and FQNEAQ (reference sequence).